This T cell receptor (beta chain) appears in the sequencing data of a study of cytomegalovirus exposure and HLA in healthy donors (TCRdb year 2017). Study-wide context: In an earlier analysis of 587 of the donors, 276 Gb of sequence data and approximately 100 million unique TCR beta sequences from 180 million or so T cells were reported. An early release covering roughly 640 HLA-typed donors comprised approximately 290 gigabases of sequencing data and tens of millions of unique TCR sequences. Of the 300 to 500 genotyped donors, more than 75% were placed in the genetic ancestry cluster associated with self-reported Caucasian donors. The study aimed to test whether signatures of past pathogen exposure could be identified by cataloging public T cell receptors. Using immunosequencing, the study profiled T cell repertoires from around 670 subjects and related those repertoires to cytomegalovirus serostatus. Besides the first cohort of about 730 subjects, a separate validation cohort made up of 120 different subjects was used. High-throughput TCR immunosequencing, statistical association of individual TCRs with disease status, and machine learning were combined to predict cytomegalovirus infection status. A later analysis re-analyzed previously published TCR beta repertoires from 660 or so donors and added high-resolution HLA genotyping to study TCR occurrence patterns. In the later analysis, no new phenotypic data were used to find candidate immune exposures; instead, reliance was placed on TCR beta sequences and their occurrence across donors. To decide whether each TCR beta V gene segment behaved as functional or pseudogenic, an earlier analysis of approximately 620 of the donors relied on high-throughput TCR beta sequencing. Donor age, sex, ethnicity and CMV serostatus were compiled together with the repertoire data. In a later genetic analysis, genome-wide SNP genotypes for 398 of the 666 donors were used, and that subset was treated as a discovery cohort. Every repertoire in the discovery cohort had been generated on one and the same sequencing platform. Class I and class II HLA loci were covered by the typing at four-digit resolution. The number of donors typed differed by locus, with 629-630 for A, B, C, DRB1 and DQB1, around 560 for DQA1, about 610 for DPA1, and approximately 470 for DPB1. Roughly 5 DR-DQ haplotypes were handled as single units for association and clustering, since linkage in the cohort was strong. Across some 400 genotyped donors of the cohort, an average of about 220,000 unique TCR beta nucleotide sequences per donor were sequenced, and around 20% of those sequences were non-productive. The paper as a whole reports these results and caveats: A further reported finding was that TCR beta sequences accurately predicted the HLA-A and HLA-B alleles for most subjects in the first cohort. Across donors, most TCR sequences were observed very rarely, whereas some public TCRs were present in many individuals. In an earlier analysis of more than 450 of the donors, most TCR beta V segments were observed in productive rearrangements about 87% or about 30% of the time, broadly matching IMGT annotations. In this cohort, only TCR beta chains were sequenced, and detectable features were limited by the absence of alpha or paired-chain data. In the study, some 160 TCR beta chains were listed as associated with cytomegalovirus. In a later analysis, the rate of TCR association differed among HLA loci, with DRB1 alleles having the most associated TCRs and HLA-C alleles having the fewest. Cytomegalovirus status was reported to be diagnosed by the classifier with high specificity and sensitivity in both the original and validation cohorts. Seventeen rarely observed V segments, including chromosome 9 orphons, were excluded from the earlier analysis of some 590 of the donors because counts were too low. Most CMV-associated TCR beta chains appeared to be HLA-restricted in a later analysis, and the HLA associations seemed to be driven largely by CMV exposure. In a later genetic analysis, fewer N-insertions in productive TCRs were reported among donors in an Asian-associated ancestry cluster than the roughly 640-donor mean. Assigning TCR associations to individual alleles was difficult when HLA alleles, especially DR and DQ, strongly co-occurred. Some IMGT-functional V segments, including TRBV6-2 and TRBV6-3, could not be told apart with the 87-base-pair reads, so those segments were excluded. In a later analysis, 16,951 TCR beta sequences were associated with specific HLA alleles at a false discovery rate of 0.05. Correlated functional status among segregating V segments might be attributable to linkage disequilibrium, but an unknown experimental factor could not be ruled out. The authors suggested that the approach could potentially be extended to other disease states and immunological phenotypes. CMV serostatus was the only immune exposure information available for the cohort. Presence/absence analyses assumed roughly uniform sequencing depth across donors, an assumption that may not hold. The sequencing pipeline was judged likely to have produced a cluster of highly shared sequence variants as a technical artifact. In vitro tests confirmed that a few of the cytomegalovirus-associated TCR beta chains recognize cytomegalovirus antigens. Because some donors lacked HLA typing at each locus, the association tests relied only on the typed subset. Several of the top co-occurrence clusters appeared to be linked to parvovirus B19, influenza, CMV and Epstein-Barr virus, according to a later analysis. A later genetic analysis associated a missense DCLRE1C variant with V-gene and J-gene trimming of TCR beta chains, and an independent cohort replicated the association. Compared with equally common non-associated chains, HLA-associated TCR beta chains in a later analysis were more clonally expanded and had lower generation probabilities.

The cohort consisted of some 670 healthy bone marrow donors. At the time of sampling, every cohort member was nominally healthy, though immune exposures that went unrecorded were likely present. The donor was CMV seropositive and belonged to the group of 250 to 350 seropositive cohort members. A peripheral blood sample was collected from each donor, and TCR beta sequencing was performed on peripheral blood mononuclear cells. The Qiagen DNeasy Blood Extraction Kit was used to extract genomic DNA from the blood cell samples. The protocol used for the library was the immunoSEQ multiplex PCR assay. For the multiplex PCR, a mixture combining 60 forward primers for TCR Vbeta segments and 13 reverse primers for TCR Jbeta segments was used. The CDR3 region of rearranged TCR beta genes was amplified from genomic DNA by a multiplex PCR assay. On the Illumina HiSeq System, the amplified TCR beta libraries were sequenced as 87-base-pair reads. The study's own analysis went as follows. A later analysis counted some 74 million unique TCR beta chains across the 690 or so repertoires, and approximately 11 million of these chains were shared by at least two donors. Raw reads were error-corrected and collapsed into unique sequences with a nearest-neighbor algorithm that merged closely related sequences to remove PCR and sequencing errors. V, D and J gene segments were assigned by aligning CDR3 sequences to IMGT reference sequences. For a sequence to be retained, at least a six-nucleotide match to both a V gene segment and a J gene segment was required. Rearrangements were classified as productive when the CDR3 lacked stop codons and remained in frame with V and J, and all other rearrangements were classified as non-productive. CDR3 was defined by IMGT convention, running from the second conserved V-encoded cysteine to the conserved J-encoded phenylalanine. The earlier analysis of fewer than 750 of the donors excluded sequences that lacked an unambiguous match to a single V gene segment. In an earlier analysis of 587 of the donors, V segments were called functional above 56.7% productive rearrangements and were called segregating when the between-donor standard deviation exceeded 5%. A statistical classification framework was developed to diagnose cytomegalovirus status using the catalog of TCR beta chain sequences. A later analysis assigned V and J genes by comparing TCR nucleotide sequences with IMGT/GENE-DB human TR gene sequences. Using the TCRdist pipeline, a later analysis assigned CDR3 sequences along with most-parsimonious VDJ recombination scenarios. In a later analysis, each TCR beta chain was defined by its CDR3 amino acid sequence together with its V-gene family, and reads without a unique V-gene family were excluded. As a way to deal with suspected cross-contamination and a sequencing artifact, a later analysis dropped 592 nucleotide sequences that were highly shared and had low generation probability. A later analysis calculated a clonal expansion index for each public chain from normalized within-repertoire ranks of inferred template counts. Generation probabilities in a later analysis came from a VDJ recombination model fitted to out-of-frame rearrangements, and those results were checked against IGoR. A later analysis scored TCR-TCR, TCR-HLA and TCR-CMV co-occurrence with hypergeometric tests, applying a repertoire-size bias correction to TCR pairs. False discovery rates were estimated in a later analysis by permuting HLA or CMV assignments 20 times. In a later analysis, co-occurring TCRs were grouped using DBSCAN, and TCRdist sequence similarity was added for clustering within HLA-allele-positive subsets. Repertoires with fewer than 30,000 or more than 120,000 public chains were left out of co-occurrence clustering, as were about five repertoires with anomalous nucleotide sharing. As stored in TCRdb, this immuneACCESS dataset retains in-frame rearrangements with V and J assigned. A fraction of the clones does not appear; measured against another copy, unresolved V genes explain less than half of the discrepancy, and the remainder lacks a known reason. V, J and clone size were drawn from that table, and D and trimming were deduced from the DNA. The sample yields approximately 100,000 clones; approximately 66% were counted once. The top ten constitute about 11% of the sample.

From a lookup of the germline V gene, CDR1 and CDR2 are SGDLS and YYNGEE. V is trimmed back by 0 bases and J by 3 bases, and the junction contains 7 bases that no gene match accounts for. From its cysteine to its phenylalanine, the CDR3 spans 16 amino acids. The retained sequence is limited to the CDR3, 48 bases, with the frame set at the first base. Concerning this clone itself: Its antigen remains unidentified. Per-base qualities were not stored, and no clone one base away is much larger.

The sequenced sample consisted of PBMCs. The TCR originated in a man aged 40-55 years in good health and CMV-seropositive. The sequence joins TRBV9 to TRBJ2-5; 8 middle bases align to TRBD2. CDR3 loop: CASSVGGSGREETQYF. The nucleotides are TGTGCCAGCAGCGTAGGGGGATCCGGGAGGGAAGAGACCCAGTACTTC.